Reported below is one TCR beta chain. Other DNA sequences in this specimen translate into the identical CDR3. The data were taken from a study of cytomegalovirus exposure and HLA in healthy donors. The primer mix had 60 Vbeta and 13 Jbeta primers. Produced via immunoSEQ multiplex PCR; TCRdb's table is partial and in-frame only. The data show under 150,000 clones, with around 84% seen just once and approximately 2.4% held by the top ten. Sequenced sample: PBMCs. The receptor was derived from a man between 45 and 60 years old in good health and CMV-seronegative.

DNA for the CDR3: TGTGCCAGCAGTTACTCGACAGGATATGAAAAACTGTTTTTT. Protein product: CASSYSTGYEKLFF. V is TRBV6-5 and J is TRBJ1-4; a weak D match, TRBD1 (6 bases). Germline CDR1 MNHEY, CDR2 SVGAGI. With 0 bases removed from V and 6 bases from J, the gap between germline ends came to 8 bases. This CDR3 spans 14 amino acids.